The source of this TCR beta chain is a study of blood T cell repertoires in COVID-19. Whole-study context: Spain, Italy and the United States supplied samples that represented acute and convalescent COVID-19. From T cells, B-cell-depleted T cells, or PBMCs came the material, which was cDNA or gDNA.

In the authors' methods: Estimation of nucleated cell counts relied on the amplification of reference gene primers. Assay: immunoSEQ multiplex PCR; the TCRdb copy retains only in-frame clones and omits some. That table is the source of V, J and clone size, and D and trimming were worked out from the DNA. Of roughly 100,000 clones listed, 85% to 90% are singletons. The CDR3 runs to 13 residues. Trimming shortened V by 4 bases and J by 8 bases, and 14 bases separated the two germline ends. This sequence originates from a man in his forties or fifties with active or convalescent COVID-19. Sequencing input: peripheral blood. The chain recombines TRBV12-3 or TRBV12-4 with TRBJ1-2, with a possible D match to TRBD1 (6 bases). This CDR3 is CASSSDRKGGYTF. DNA of the CDR3: TGTGCCAGCAGTTCGGACAGAAAGGGAGGCTACACCTTC.